These 30 T cell receptor beta chains were sequenced from one sample in a study of cytomegalovirus exposure and HLA in healthy donors. Researchers ran the PCR with 60 Vbeta and 13 Jbeta primers. The protocol was immunoSEQ multiplex PCR, while the TCRdb copy is restricted to in-frame clones and leaves out a portion. The repertoire has around 20,000 clones, around 80% of them found once; the top ten carry about 20%. The sample comprised PBMCs. These receptors all stem from a human donor in good health.

This clone appeared a few times. The chain has TRBV11-2 and TRBJ1-2; possibly TRBD1 for D (5 bases). The CDR3 totals 13 residues. From germline, CDR1 is SGHAT and CDR2 FQNNGV. Trimming cost V 4 bases and J 2 bases, with 8 bases left between them. CDR3 in DNA: TGTGCCAGCAGCTACAGACAGAACTATGGCTACACCTTC. Its translation: CASSYRQNYGYTF.

CDR3 region: CASSGDRVDGYTF. DNA of the CDR3: TGTGCCAGCTCAGGTGACAGGGTTGATGGCTACACCTTC. This chain uses TRBV18 with TRBJ1-2; TRBD1 agrees at 7 bases. The V and J ends lost 5 bases and 6 bases, in that order; junction bases with no gene match: 6. Germline CDR1 is KGHSH and CDR2 is LQKENI. There are 13 residues in the CDR3.

The rearrangement uses TRBV10-2 and TRBJ1-5, with D perhaps matching TRBD1 (5 bases). Trimming pared 3 bases from V and 7 bases from J, leaving 10 bases between. The CDR3 contains 13 residues. Germline values: CDR1 WSHSY, CDR2 SAAADI. The chain's CDR3 is CASSDGRAQPQHF. The CDR3 DNA sequence: TGCGCCAGCAGTGACGGCAGGGCCCAGCCCCAGCATTTT.

The chain carries TRBV10-2 and TRBJ2-5; D gene unclear. The CDR3 loop spans 15 amino acids. CDR1 and CDR2 from the germline V gene are WSHSY and SAAADI. With 7 bases removed from V and 2 bases from J, the gap between germline ends came to 17 bases. DNA for the CDR3: TGCGCCAGCACTGGCGGCGGCTACCGACAAGAGACCCAGTACTTC. It yields the protein CASTGGGYRQETQYF.

V gene TRBV27 combines with J gene TRBJ2-7; 7 bases fit TRBD1. The CDR3 has 16 amino acids. CDR1 and CDR2 (germline): MNHEY, SMNVEV (reference sequence). J lost 4 bases, V lost 5 bases, and 14 bases had no gene match. The CDR3 DNA sequence: TGTGCCAGCAGTGCCCACCGCAACTCACAGGGGTACGAGCAGTACTTC. This gives the protein CASSAHRNSQGYEQYF.

This sequence joins TRBV5-1 and TRBJ2-7, with 11 bases aligning to TRBD2. The CDR3 is 14 residues long. Germline loops: CDR1 SGHRS, CDR2 YFSETQ. The junction had 6 bases not matched to a gene; V was cut back by 4 bases and J by 6 bases. CDR3 amino acids: CASSISGRAGEQYF. In DNA, the CDR3 is TGCGCCAGCAGCATTAGCGGGAGGGCCGGCGAGCAGTACTTC.

This chain links TRBV7-2 with TRBJ2-1; D possibly corresponds to TRBD2 (6 bases). This CDR3 spans 15 amino acids. In germline, CDR1 is SGHTA, CDR2 FQGNSA. Trimming cost V 5 bases and J 4 bases, with 15 bases left between them. The CDR3 DNA reads as TGTGCCAGCAGCCCCCCGCGGACTAATTACAATGAGCAGTTCTTC. This codes for CASSPPRTNYNEQFF.

The chain links TRBV9 to TRBJ1-3, with 12 bases that match TRBD1. Germline V gene sequence: CDR1 SGDLS, CDR2 YYNGEE. V lost 3 bases to trimming and J lost 0 bases; unmatched junction nucleotides: 4. This CDR3 is built from 17 residues. Here the CDR3 reads CASSAGQGASSGNTIYF. CDR3 bases: TGTGCCAGCAGCGCGGGACAGGGGGCCTCCTCTGGAAACACCATATATTTT.

J is TRBJ1-1 and V is TRBV18, with a possible D match to TRBD1 (6 bases). The CDR3 is made up of 13 amino acids. V was pared by 3 bases and J by 4 bases, with 9 bases between. Germline V gene data show CDR1 as KGHSH and CDR2 as LQKENI. The CDR3 loop reads CASSPRGGTEAFF. The CDR3 region has the DNA TGTGCCAGCTCACCCAGGGGTGGCACTGAAGCTTTCTTT. The entire variable domain, with the rest obtained from reference TRBV18 and TRBJ1-1, is as follows: NAGVMQNPRHLVRRRGQEARLRCSPMKGHSHVYWYRQLPEEGLKFMVYLQKENIIDESGMPKERFSAEFPKEGPSILRIQQVVRGDSAAYFCASSPRGGTEAFFGQGTRLTVV.

This clone occurred a few times. The rearrangement links TRBV27 to TRBJ2-5; 12 bases fit TRBD2. J gave up 4 bases and V 6 bases, and 6 bases lay outside the gene matches. The CDR3 extends over 15 amino acids. The germline CDR1 and CDR2 sequences are MNHEY and SMNVEV (reference sequence). CDR3 DNA sequence: TGTGCCAGCAGGCCCCTAGCGGGGGGGCCAGAGACCCAGTACTTC. This encodes CASRPLAGGPETQYF.

The chain couples TRBV30 to TRBJ2-3; a weak D match, TRBD1 (6 bases). V shed 4 bases and J shed 5 bases, with 16 bases lying between them. The CDR3 totals 14 residues. The germline V gene encodes CDR1 GTSNPN and CDR2 SVGIG (reference sequence). Written as DNA, the CDR3 is TGTGCCTGGACTCCGCCGTCACAGGGAGATACGCAGTATTTT. Its translation: CAWTPPSQGDTQYF.

The genes are TRBV18 and TRBJ1-1, with unresolved D. From germline, CDR1 is KGHSH and CDR2 LQKENI. The CDR3 loop spans 15 amino acids. V was pared by 3 bases and J by 0 bases, with 11 bases between. CDR3 DNA: TGTGCCAGCTCACCGAAACGGGTCATGAACACTGAAGCTTTCTTT. It yields the protein CASSPKRVMNTEAFF.

The J gene is TRBJ2-5, the V gene TRBV6-6; TRBD1 aligns across 10 bases. The germline V gene encodes CDR1 MNHNY and CDR2 SVGAGI (reference sequence). The CDR3 is 14 residues long. V dropped 4 bases and J dropped 9; count of bases not matched to a gene: 8. The chain's CDR3 is CASSSGQGGKAQYF. The CDR3 DNA follows: TGTGCCAGCAGTTCCGGACAGGGGGGAAAGGCCCAGTACTTC.

The chain links TRBV2 to TRBJ2-7; D is unresolved. Per germline, CDR1 SNHLY and CDR2 FYNNEI. This CDR3 comprises 13 residues. The V and J ends lost 7 bases and 3 bases respectively, with 13 bases between them. The CDR3 region has the DNA TGTGCCAGCAATGGTGTCTGGCACTACGAGCAGTACTTC. This gives the protein CASNGVWHYEQYF.

The chain carries TRBV7-2 and TRBJ1-2; no clear D gene. CDR3 size: 11 residues. With 2 bases removed from V and 7 bases from J, the gap between germline ends came to 5 bases. CDR1 and CDR2 (germline): SGHTA, FQGNSA. The CDR3 DNA follows: TGTGCCAGCAGCTTAAATCTTGGCTACACCTTC. Translation: CASSLNLGYTF.

The rearrangement links TRBV4-1 to TRBJ2-5; TRBD2 might be the D (7 bases). The J call may be incorrect, as the DNA end agrees better with TRBJ2-7. CDR1 MGHRA and CDR2 YSYEKL come from the germline V gene. This CDR3 has 17 amino acids. The chain's CDR3 is CASSQALGGGRLYEQYF. The CDR3 DNA is TGCGCCAGCAGCCAAGCCCTTGGCGGGGGCCGTCTCTACGAGCAGTACTTC.

This clone was picked up one time. The V call is TRBV5-4, the J call TRBJ1-2; possibly TRBD1 for D (5 bases). The V end was cut by 7 bases, the J end by 5 bases, with 18 bases between. The CDR3 extends over 14 amino acids. Germline assignment: CDR1 SGHNT and CDR2 YYREEE (reference sequence). The CDR3 DNA reads TGTGCCAGCTCGGGGGGACCGATTTATTATGGCTACACCTTC. Translating gives CASSGGPIYYGYTF.

The gene calls are TRBV9 and TRBJ1-1; the D is unclear. Trimming removed 0 bases at V and 4 bases at J, with 13 bases between. The CDR3 runs 15 residues. Germline loops: CDR1 SGDLS, CDR2 YYNGEE. The CDR3 spells CASSVDVDWSTEAFF. The CDR3 nucleotides are TGTGCCAGCAGCGTAGACGTGGACTGGAGCACTGAAGCTTTCTTT.

V usage is TRBV5-4 and J usage is TRBJ1-1; no clear D gene. This CDR3 has 12 amino acids. Trimming removed 5 bases from V and 1 base from J, with 6 bases in between. Germline V gene lookup returns CDR1 SGHNT and CDR2 YYREEE (reference sequence). The CDR3 reads CASSYRNTEAFF. For the CDR3, the DNA is TGTGCCAGCAGTTACAGGAACACTGAAGCTTTCTTT. The whole variable domain, filled in from reference TRBV5-4 and TRBJ1-1, reads ETGVTQSPTHLIKTRGQQVTLRCSSQSGHNTVSWYQQALGQGPQFIFQYYREEENGRGNFPPRFSGLQFPNYSSELNVNALELDDSALYLCASSYRNTEAFFGQGTRLTVV.

This clone was seen more than once but under ten times. This rearrangement joins TRBV19 to TRBJ1-4; 11 bases match TRBD1. V dropped 3 bases and J dropped 3; count of bases not matched to a gene: 3. CDR3 length: 16 amino acids. Germline CDR1 is LNHDA and CDR2 is SQIVND (reference sequence). The CDR3 nucleotides are TGTGCCAGTAGTATGGACAGGGGGCTCGCTAATGAAAAACTGTTTTTT. Translating it yields CASSMDRGLANEKLFF.

CDR3 region: CSAGGGNQPQHF. The CDR3 coding sequence is TGCAGCGCCGGGGGGGGAAATCAGCCCCAGCATTTT. The chain combines TRBV29-1 with TRBJ1-5, with D perhaps matching TRBD1 (5 bases). Trimming cost V 7 bases and J 4 bases, with 11 bases left between them. This CDR3 has 12 amino acids. Germline V gene sequence: CDR1 SQVTM, CDR2 ANQGSEA.

J is TRBJ1-6 and V is TRBV30; 9 bases match TRBD1. With V trimmed by 5 bases and J by 0 bases, 8 bases remained unmatched. Germline-derived CDR1 and CDR2 are GTSNPN and SVGIG (reference sequence). The CDR3 totals 17 residues. This chain's CDR3 is CAWGTGSPSSYNSPLHF. The CDR3 nucleotides are TGTGCCTGGGGGACAGGGTCCCCGAGCTCCTATAATTCACCCCTCCACTTT.

The chain couples TRBV7-2 to TRBJ2-7; 7 bases line up with TRBD2. The CDR3 consists of 16 residues. Per germline, CDR1 SGHTA and CDR2 FQGNSA. Trimming removed 2 bases from V and 0 bases from J; junction bases left unmatched: 7. The CDR3 DNA reads TGTGCCAGCAGCTTATTCGGCGGGGGTGTCTCCTACGAGCAGTACTTC. This translates into CASSLFGGGVSYEQYF.

The CDR3 coding sequence is TGTGCCAGCTCTACGGACAGTTTTAATGAGCAGTTCTTC. This encodes CASSTDSFNEQFF. The chain uses TRBV18 and TRBJ2-1; D perhaps matches TRBD1 (6 bases). Germline-derived CDR1 and CDR2 are KGHSH and LQKENI. This CDR3 region has 13 residues. The V and J ends lost 6 bases and 7 bases respectively, with 13 bases between them.

This clone rates as medium-sized. This sequence joins TRBV4-1 and TRBJ2-1, with a weak D call TRBD2 (6 bases). The CDR3 runs 14 residues. The V and J ends lost 4 bases and 7 bases respectively, with 14 bases between them. CDR1 MGHRA and CDR2 YSYEKL come from the germline V gene. For the CDR3, the DNA is TGCGCCAGCAGCCCCCGATATAGCGGTAATGAGCAGTTCTTC. Protein sequence: CASSPRYSGNEQFF.

On this clone itself: This likely stems from a read error, as it lies one base from a far larger clone. The J gene is TRBJ2-7, the V gene TRBV11-3; D is uncertain. V was cut by 5 bases and J by 3 bases, with 17 bases left in between. Germline V gene data show CDR1 as SGHNT and CDR2 as YENEEA. The CDR3 sequence is 15 residues long. The CDR3 reads CASSLPGNSFYEQYF. The CDR3 DNA reads TGTGCCAGCAGCCTACCCGGCAACAGTTTCTACGAGCAGTACTTC.

The chain recombines TRBV5-1 with TRBJ2-2, with TRBD2 identical over 8 bases. The CDR3 spans 18 residues. Germline V gene data show CDR1 as SGHRS and CDR2 as YFSETQ. J was trimmed by 0 bases and V by 6 bases; bases with no gene match: 13. This CDR3 reads CASTPRASGPANTGELFF. CDR3 coding DNA: TGCGCCAGCACCCCAAGGGCTAGCGGGCCCGCGAACACCGGGGAGCTGTTTTTT.

The chain employs TRBV5-1 and TRBJ1-4, with TRBD1 identical over 8 bases. The V segment lost 4 bases and the J segment 5 bases; nucleotides outside the gene matches: 7. CDR3 length: 15 residues. Germline V gene sequence: CDR1 SGHRS, CDR2 YFSETQ. The DNA for the CDR3 is TGCGCCAGCAGCCCTCCGGGACAGGAGAATGAAAAACTGTTTTTT. Protein: CASSPPGQENEKLFF.

In this sample, this clone turned up a few times. The V call is TRBV7-2, the J call TRBJ1-1; D not certain. Trimming pared 1 base from V and 1 base from J, leaving 7 bases between. This CDR3 has 14 residues. Germline assignment: CDR1 SGHTA and CDR2 FQGNSA. The chain's CDR3 is CASSLGRENTEAFF. CDR3 in DNA: TGTGCCAGCAGCTTAGGCCGGGAGAACACTGAAGCTTTCTTT.

For this clone: One end of the junction does not line up with germline, which may come from a read error. The V and J genes are TRBV9 and TRBJ2-2, with 9 bases matching TRBD1. Germline V gene sequence: CDR1 SGDLS, CDR2 YYNGEE. This CDR3 has 16 amino acids. For the CDR3, the DNA is TGTGCCAGCAGCGCCAGGACAGGGGTAAACACCGGGGGGCTGTTTTTT. Its translation is CASSARTGVNTGGLFF.